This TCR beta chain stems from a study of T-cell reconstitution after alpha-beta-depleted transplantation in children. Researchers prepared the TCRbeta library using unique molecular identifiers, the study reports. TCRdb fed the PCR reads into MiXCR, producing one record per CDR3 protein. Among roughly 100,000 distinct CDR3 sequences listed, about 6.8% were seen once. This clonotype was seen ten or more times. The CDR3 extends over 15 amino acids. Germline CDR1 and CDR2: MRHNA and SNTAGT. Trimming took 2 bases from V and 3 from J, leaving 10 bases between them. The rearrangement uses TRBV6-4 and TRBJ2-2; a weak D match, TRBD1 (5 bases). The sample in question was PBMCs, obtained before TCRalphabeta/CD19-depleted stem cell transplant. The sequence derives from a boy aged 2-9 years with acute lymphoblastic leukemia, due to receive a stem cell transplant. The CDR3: CASSDGAGHTGELFF. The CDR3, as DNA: TGTGCCAGCAGTGACGGGGCAGGGCACACCGGGGAGCTGTTTTTT.